This TCR beta chain was sequenced during a study of blood T cells in healthy people across ages. The study recruited healthy Caucasian donors from Russia who were aged roughly 6 to 100. Primed by a sample-barcoded 5' primer and a J-beta primer mix, a second PCR proceeded for 7 to 11 cycles. All cDNA molecules were each tagged by a template-switch adaptor with 12 random nucleotides. No fewer than 3 million CDR3-containing paired-end reads came from each sample. TCRdb fed the 5' RACE reads into MiXCR, producing one record per CDR3 protein. The profile shows hundreds of thousands of distinct CDR3 sequences, roughly 44% of them singletons. The CDR3 is 15 amino acids. Deletions cut 4 bases from V and 1 base from J, with 15 bases between. Germline-derived CDR1 and CDR2 are SGHRS and YFSETQ.

Sequenced sample: blood. The sequence derives from a man in his 60s in good health. This chain connects TRBV5-1 to TRBJ2-7; a possible D gene is TRBD1 (6 bases). The CDR3 DNA is TGCGCCAGCAGCGTGGGGCCAGGGGAGTCCTACGAGCAGTACTTC. This translates into CASSVGPGESYEQYF.